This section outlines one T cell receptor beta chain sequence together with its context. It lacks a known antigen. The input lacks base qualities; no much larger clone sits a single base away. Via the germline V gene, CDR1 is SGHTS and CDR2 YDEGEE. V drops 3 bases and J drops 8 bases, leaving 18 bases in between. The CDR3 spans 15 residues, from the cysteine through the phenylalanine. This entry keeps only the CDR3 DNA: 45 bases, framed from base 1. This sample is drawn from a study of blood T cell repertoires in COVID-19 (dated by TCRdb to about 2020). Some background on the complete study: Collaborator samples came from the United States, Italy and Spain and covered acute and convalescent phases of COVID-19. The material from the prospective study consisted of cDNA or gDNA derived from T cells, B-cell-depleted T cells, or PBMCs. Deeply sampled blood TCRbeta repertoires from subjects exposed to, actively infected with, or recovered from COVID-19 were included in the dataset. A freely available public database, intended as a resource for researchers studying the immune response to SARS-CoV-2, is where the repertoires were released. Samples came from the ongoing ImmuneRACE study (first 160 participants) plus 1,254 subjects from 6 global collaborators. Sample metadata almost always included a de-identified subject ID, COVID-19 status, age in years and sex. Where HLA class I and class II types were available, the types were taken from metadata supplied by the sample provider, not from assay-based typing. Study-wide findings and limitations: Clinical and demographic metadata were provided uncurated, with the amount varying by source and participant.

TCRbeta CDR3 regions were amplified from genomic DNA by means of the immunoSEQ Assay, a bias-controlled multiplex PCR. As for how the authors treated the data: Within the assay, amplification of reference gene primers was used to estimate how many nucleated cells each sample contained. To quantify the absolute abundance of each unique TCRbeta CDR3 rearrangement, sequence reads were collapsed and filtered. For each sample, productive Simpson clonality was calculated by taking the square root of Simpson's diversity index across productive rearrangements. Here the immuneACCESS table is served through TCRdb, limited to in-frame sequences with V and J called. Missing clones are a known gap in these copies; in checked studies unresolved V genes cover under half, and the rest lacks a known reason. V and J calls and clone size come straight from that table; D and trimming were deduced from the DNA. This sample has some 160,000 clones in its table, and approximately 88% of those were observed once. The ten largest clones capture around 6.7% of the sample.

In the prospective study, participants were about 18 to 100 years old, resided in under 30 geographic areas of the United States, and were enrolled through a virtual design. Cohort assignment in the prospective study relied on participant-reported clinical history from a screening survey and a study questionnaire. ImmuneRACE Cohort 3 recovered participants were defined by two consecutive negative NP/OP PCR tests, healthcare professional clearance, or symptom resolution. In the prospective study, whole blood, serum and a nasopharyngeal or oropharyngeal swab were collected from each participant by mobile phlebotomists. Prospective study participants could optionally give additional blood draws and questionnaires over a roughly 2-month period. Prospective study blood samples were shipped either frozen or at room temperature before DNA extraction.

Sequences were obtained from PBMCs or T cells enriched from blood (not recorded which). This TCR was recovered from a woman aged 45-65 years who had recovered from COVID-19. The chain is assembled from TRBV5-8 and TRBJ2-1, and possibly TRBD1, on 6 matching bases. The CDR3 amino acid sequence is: CASSSGARYGDEQFF. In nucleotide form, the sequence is TGTGCCAGCAGCTCAGGGGCTAGGTATGGCGATGAGCAGTTCTTC.